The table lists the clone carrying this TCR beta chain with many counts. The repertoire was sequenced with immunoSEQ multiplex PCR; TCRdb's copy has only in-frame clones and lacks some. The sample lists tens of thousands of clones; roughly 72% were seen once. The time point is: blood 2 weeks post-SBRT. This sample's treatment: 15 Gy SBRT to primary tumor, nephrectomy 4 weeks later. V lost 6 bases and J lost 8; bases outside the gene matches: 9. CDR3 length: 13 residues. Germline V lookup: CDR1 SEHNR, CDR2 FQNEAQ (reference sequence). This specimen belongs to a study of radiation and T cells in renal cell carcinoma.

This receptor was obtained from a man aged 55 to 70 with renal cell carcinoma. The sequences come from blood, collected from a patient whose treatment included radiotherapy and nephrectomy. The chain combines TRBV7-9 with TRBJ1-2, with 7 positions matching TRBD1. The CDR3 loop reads CASRGQIFWGYTF. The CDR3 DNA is TGTGCCAGCAGGGGACAGATCTTTTGGGGCTACACCTTC.